The 13 T cell receptor beta chains below come from one sample, sequenced in a study of shared clonotypes between healthy human individuals. Measured with immunoSEQ multiplex PCR; TCRdb has only the in-frame clones, and not every one. The data show about 600,000 clones, 70% to 80% seen once. Sequenced sample: PBMCs. The receptor source for this set is a middle-aged woman in good health. Some clones in this sample may be carry-over from other donors' samples.

This clone was seen at least ten times. The chain combines TRBV6-1 with TRBJ2-6, with D unresolved. V was clipped by 5 bases and J by 0 bases, with 8 bases between them. In germline, CDR1 is MNHNS, CDR2 SASEGT. CDR3 length: 15 amino acids. The CDR3 DNA follows: TGTGCCAGCAGTCCCGAAATCTCTGGGGCCAACGTCCTGACTTTC. Protein: CASSPEISGANVLTF.

This sequence joins TRBV6-6 and TRBJ2-2; D is uncertain. V lost 5 bases and J 1 base, leaving 5 bases between the germline ends. In germline, CDR1 is MNHNY, CDR2 SVGAGI (reference sequence). CDR3 length: 13 amino acids. The CDR3 region has the DNA TGTGCCAGCAGTCCACAGAACACCGGGGAGCTGTTTTTT. Its protein product is CASSPQNTGELFF.

This clone was observed many times. V usage is TRBV7-2 and J usage is TRBJ1-2, with TRBD1 matching 9 bases. The CDR3 has 14 amino acids. The germline gives CDR1 SGHTA, CDR2 FQGNSA. After removal of 6 bases from V and 8 bases from J, the junction contained 10 bases not matched to a gene. This chain's CDR3 is CASSRSGTGSGYTF. The CDR3, as DNA: TGTGCCAGCAGTCGTAGCGGGACAGGGAGCGGCTACACCTTC.

Concerning this clone itself: Other DNA variants within this sample encode the same CDR3. The chain combines TRBV6-1 with TRBJ2-5; 8 bases are shared with TRBD1. J gave up 5 bases and V 1 base, and 3 bases lay outside the gene matches. CDR1 and CDR2 (germline): MNHNS, SASEGT. The CDR3 totals 14 residues. In DNA, the CDR3 is TGTGCCAGCAGTGAAGACAGGGGGTGGGAGACCCAGTACTTC. This sequence encodes CASSEDRGWETQYF.

The genes are TRBV7-3 and TRBJ2-2; D is possibly TRBD1 (5 bases). Trimming cost V 2 bases and J 4 bases, with 11 bases left between them. Germline lookup yields CDR1 SGHTA and CDR2 FQGTGA. CDR3 length equals 15 residues. Here the CDR3 DNA reads TGTGCCAGCAGCTTAGACCCAGGGATCACCGGGGAGCTGTTTTTT. This gives the protein CASSLDPGITGELFF. The variable domain in full, completed from reference TRBV7-3 and TRBJ2-2, reads GAGVSQTPSNKVTEKGKYVELRCDPISGHTALYWYRQSLGQGPEFLIYFQGTGAADDSGLPNDRFFAVRPEGSVSTLKIQRTERGDSAVYLCASSLDPGITGELFFGEGSRLTVL.

V gene TRBV15 combines with J gene TRBJ2-1, with 10 nucleotides matching TRBD1. CDR1 is LNHNV, CDR2 YYDKDF, per germline (reference sequence). CDR3 length: 19 amino acids. The trim removed 5 bases at V and 4 bases at J, leaving 17 bases unmatched. The CDR3 region is CATSDIISVGQGTYNEQFF. The CDR3, as DNA: TGTGCCACCAGCGATATTATAAGTGTGGGACAGGGGACGTACAATGAGCAGTTCTTC.

Comments on this clone: Only one base separates this from a far larger clonotype, so it likely reflects a read error. This sample includes further DNA sequences coding for the same CDR3. V and J are TRBV20-1 and TRBJ1-5; the D is unclear. CDR1 DFQATT and CDR2 SNEGSKA come from the germline V gene (reference sequence). The CDR3 consists of 11 residues. The DNA for the CDR3 is TGCAGTGCTAAGAGCAATCAGCCACAGCATTTT. Amino acid sequence: CSAKSNQPQHF.

This clone was counted a single time. This sequence joins TRBV28 and TRBJ2-3, with 9 bases identical to TRBD2. The germline V gene encodes CDR1 MDHEN and CDR2 SYDVKM. V lost 2 bases to trimming and J lost 0 bases; unmatched junction nucleotides: 9. The CDR3 runs 18 residues. CDR3 residues: CASSLEAGGISSTDTQYF. The CDR3 DNA is TGTGCCAGCAGTTTAGAAGCGGGAGGCATATCTAGCACAGATACGCAGTATTTT. The variable domain in full, completed from reference TRBV28 and TRBJ2-3, reads DVKVTQSSRYLVKRTGEKVFLECVQDMDHENMFWYRQDPGLGLRLIYFSYDVKMKEKGDIPEGYSVSREKKERFSLILESASTNQTSMYLCASSLEAGGISSTDTQYFGPGTRLTVL.

A note on this clone: The same CDR3 can be traced to other DNA sequences in this sample. The V and J genes are TRBV6-5 and TRBJ1-5; D gene ambiguous. The CDR3 consists of 15 residues. Looked up from germline, CDR1 is MNHEY and CDR2 is SVGAGI. V was pared by 0 bases and J by 7 bases, with 13 bases between. CDR3 amino acids: CASSYSRQSIQPQHF. In DNA form, the CDR3 reads TGTGCCAGCAGTTACTCGAGGCAATCGATCCAGCCCCAGCATTTT.

The rearrangement links TRBV2 to TRBJ2-3, with no clear D. There are 14 residues in the CDR3. CDR1 SNHLY and CDR2 FYNNEI come from the germline V gene. The V and J ends lost 5 bases and 2 bases respectively, with 11 bases between them. Written as DNA, the CDR3 is TGTGCCAGCAGTCCAGGTACCCCCACAGATACGCAGTATTTT. Its translation is CASSPGTPTDTQYF.

The chain recombines TRBV4-1 with TRBJ2-1, with no clear D. The CDR3 covers 15 residues. The germline V gene has CDR1 MGHRA and CDR2 YSYEKL. V lost 3 bases, J lost 0 bases, and 9 bases lay in between. CDR3 coding DNA: TGCGCCAGCAGCCAGGGTTCTAGCTCCTACAATGAGCAGTTCTTC. It codes for CASSQGSSSYNEQFF.

V gene TRBV5-8 combines with J gene TRBJ2-2; the match to TRBD1 covers 8 bases. V trimming: 4 bases; J trimming: 6 bases; junction bases outside the gene matches: 23. CDR1 and CDR2 from the germline V gene are SGHTS and YDEGEE. The CDR3 contains 20 residues. CDR3 region: CASSPEGTGIPLYRAGELFF. For the CDR3, the DNA is TGTGCCAGCAGCCCGGAGGGGACAGGTATTCCCCTTTATCGGGCCGGGGAGCTGTTTTTT.

Remarks on this clone: At the DNA level, this CDR3 is encoded by other sequences in the same sample as well. This rearrangement joins TRBV28 to TRBJ1-1; D might be TRBD1 (6 bases). The CDR3 consists of 15 residues. V was clipped by 6 bases and J by 1 base, with 15 bases between them. Germline V CDR1 and CDR2: MDHEN, SYDVKM. CDR3 bases: TGTGCCAGCAGCCCTCGAGGGGGGAGGAACACTGAAGCTTTCTTT. This translates into CASSPRGGRNTEAFF.